This T cell receptor beta chain is drawn from a study of T-cell reconstitution after alpha-beta-depleted transplantation in children. Researchers prepared the TCRbeta library using unique molecular identifiers, the study reports. TCRdb used MiXCR to reprocess the PCR reads, holding one entry per CDR3 protein. The table lists roughly 350,000 distinct CDR3 sequences, 10% of them singletons, with under 3% in the top ten. Germline CDR1 is SQVTM and CDR2 is ANQGSEA. This CDR3 has 13 amino acids. Trimming left V 4 bases short and J 0 bases short, with 9 bases between. The source material was PBMCs from the stem cell graft donor, sampled from the stem cell graft. This sequence originates from a human donor who donated a stem cell graft to a child with acute lymphoblastic leukemia. The rearrangement uses TRBV29-1 and TRBJ1-1; D is undetermined. CDR3: CSVAGLMNTEAFF. CDR3 nucleotides: TGCAGCGTTGCCGGCCTAATGAACACTGAAGCTTTCTTT.